Below, 30 T cell receptor beta chains from the same sample are listed, as sequenced in a study of control samples from healthy donors and cancer patients. Using immunoSEQ multiplex PCR, the repertoire was profiled, and TCRdb retains in-frame clones only, with some absent. Among about 150,000 clones listed, around 90% were seen once. Sequencing input: blood. Receptors originate from a man aged 18-30 years in good health.

V gene TRBV3-1 (or the pseudogene TRBV3-2) combines with J gene TRBJ2-1; no clear D. The CDR3 is made up of 14 amino acids. The V end lost 6 bases, the J end lost 8 bases, and 17 bases lay between the germline ends. Germline CDR1 LGHDT, CDR2 YNNKEL (reference sequence). This CDR3 reads CASRKTNSRDEQFF. The CDR3 coding sequence is TGTGCCAGCAGAAAAACGAATTCTAGGGATGAGCAGTTCTTC.

CDR3 nucleotide sequence: TGTGCCAGCAGCTTAAACCCTCTAGCCACAGCTTTCTTT. It is translated as CASSLNPLATAFF. The rearrangement joins TRBV7-2 to TRBJ1-1; D is unclear. The CDR3 is made up of 13 amino acids. V dropped 2 bases and J dropped 10 bases, with 14 bases sitting between them. The germline gives CDR1 SGHTA, CDR2 FQGNSA. Full variable domain (outside the CDR3, taken from reference TRBV7-2 and TRBJ1-1): GAGVSQSPSNKVTEKGKDVELRCDPISGHTALYWYRQSLGQGLEFLIYFQGNSAPDKSGLPSDRFSAERTGGSVSTLTIQRTQQEDSAVYLCASSLNPLATAFFGQGTRLTVV.

The genes are TRBV6-1 and TRBJ1-4, with D uncertain. The CDR3 spans 13 residues. Trimming shortened V by 3 bases and J by 8 bases, and 10 bases separated the two germline ends. Germline assignment: CDR1 MNHNS and CDR2 SASEGT. The CDR3 loop reads CASSEGREEKLFF. Written as DNA, the CDR3 is TGTGCCAGCAGTGAGGGTAGGGAGGAAAAACTGTTTTTT.

The chain joins TRBV10-3 to TRBJ1-6, with 7 positions matching TRBD1. The CDR3 consists of 14 residues. Germline V CDR1 and CDR2: ENHRY, SYGVKD. The V and J ends lost 7 bases and 7 bases, in that order; junction bases with no gene match: 7. The CDR3 reads CAIKAAGGNSPLHF. The DNA for the CDR3 is TGTGCCATCAAGGCTGCAGGGGGAAATTCACCCCTCCACTTT.

The chain joins TRBV18 to TRBJ1-2, with D perhaps TRBD1 (5 bases). The CDR3 contains 14 residues. Germline lookup yields CDR1 KGHSH and CDR2 LQKENI. V was clipped by 3 bases and J by 5 bases, with 13 bases between them. The chain's CDR3 is CASSPRQGGYGYTF. As DNA, the CDR3 is TGTGCCAGCTCACCCCGGCAGGGAGGGTATGGCTACACCTTC.

The chain uses TRBV10-3 and TRBJ2-7; weak D call: TRBD2 (6 bases). The CDR3 is 13 residues long. CDR1 is ENHRY and CDR2 is SYGVKD in the germline V gene. Trimming removed 6 bases from V and 2 bases from J, with 11 bases in between. The CDR3, as DNA: TGTGCCATCAGGTGGGACTCGGCCTACGAGCAGTACTTC. Translation: CAIRWDSAYEQYF.

The chain couples TRBV7-2 to TRBJ2-2; D ambiguous. V shed 0 bases and J shed 2 bases, with 7 bases lying between them. CDR1 and CDR2 (germline): SGHTA, FQGNSA. The CDR3 length is 15 residues. For the CDR3, the DNA is TGTGCCAGCAGCTTAGCGGGAAGTAACACCGGGGAGCTGTTTTTT. It encodes CASSLAGSNTGELFF. The complete variable domain, with remaining parts taken from reference TRBV7-2 and TRBJ2-2, reads GAGVSQSPSNKVTEKGKDVELRCDPISGHTALYWYRQSLGQGLEFLIYFQGNSAPDKSGLPSDRFSAERTGGSVSTLTIQRTQQEDSAVYLCASSLAGSNTGELFFGEGSRLTVL.

This chain uses TRBV19 with TRBJ2-6, with 8 nucleotides matching TRBD1. This CDR3 is built from 18 residues. Germline V gene sequence: CDR1 LNHDA, CDR2 SQIVND (reference sequence). V shed 3 bases, J shed 0 bases, and the junction held 7 bases outside the gene matches. The DNA for the CDR3 is TGTGCCAGTAGTATCTCGACAGGGGCCAGCTCTGGGGCCAACGTCCTGACTTTC. Translating gives CASSISTGASSGANVLTF.

This chain links TRBV5-6 with TRBJ1-1; 7 bases are shared with TRBD1. CDR1 SGHDT and CDR2 YYEEEE come from the germline V gene. The CDR3 is 16 amino acids. After removal of 5 bases from V and 3 bases from J, the junction contained 13 bases not matched to a gene. The CDR3 is CASSFTTGVWDTEAFF. The CDR3 DNA reads as TGTGCCAGCAGTTTTACCACAGGGGTATGGGACACTGAAGCTTTCTTT.

V usage is TRBV10-1 and J usage is TRBJ2-7; unclear D gene. Germline loops: CDR1 WNHNN, CDR2 SYGVQD (reference sequence). Between the trimmed V and J ends, which lost 6 bases and 3 bases, there was a span of 15 bases. CDR3 length equals 14 residues. CDR3 DNA sequence: TGCGCCAGCAGAATATATAAATTATACTACGAGCAGTACTTC. This sequence encodes CASRIYKLYYEQYF.

The V gene is TRBV5-1, the J gene TRBJ2-5; 8 bases are a match to TRBD1. This CDR3 region has 14 residues. Germline CDR1 reads SGHRS; CDR2 reads YFSETQ. The junction had 6 bases not matched to a gene; V was cut back by 3 bases and J by 5 bases. DNA for the CDR3: TGCGCCAGCAGCTCGGGACAGGCTACGGAGACCCAGTACTTC. It yields the protein CASSSGQATETQYF.

V usage is TRBV28 and J usage is TRBJ2-7; 7 nucleotides line up with TRBD1. This CDR3 spans 16 amino acids. Germline V gene lookup returns CDR1 MDHEN and CDR2 SYDVKM. The junction had 8 bases not matched to a gene; V was cut back by 3 bases and J by 0 bases. The CDR3 sequence is CASSLFSAGGSYEQYF. The CDR3 DNA follows: TGTGCCAGCAGTTTGTTTTCGGCAGGGGGCTCCTACGAGCAGTACTTC. Drawing the rest from reference TRBV28 and TRBJ2-7, the complete variable domain is DVKVTQSSRYLVKRTGEKVFLECVQDMDHENMFWYRQDPGLGLRLIYFSYDVKMKEKGDIPEGYSVSREKKERFSLILESASTNQTSMYLCASSLFSAGGSYEQYFGPGTRLTVT.

The chain recombines TRBV19 with TRBJ2-1; TRBD1 matches 8 bases. Germline CDR1 and CDR2: LNHDA and SQIVND (reference sequence). V shed 3 bases and J 0 bases; nucleotides not matched to a gene: 1. CDR3 length equals 15 residues. CDR3 sequence reads: CASSIGQGSYNEQFF. The CDR3 DNA is TGTGCCAGTAGTATCGGACAGGGCTCCTACAATGAGCAGTTCTTC.

The chain recombines TRBV6-6 with TRBJ1-6, with TRBD1 as a possible D gene (5 bases). Per the germline V gene, CDR1 is MNHNY and CDR2 is SVGAGI (reference sequence). The V end lost 2 bases, the J end lost 5 bases, and 7 bases lay between the germline ends. This CDR3 is built from 14 residues. The CDR3 DNA reads TGTGCCAGCAGTTACGGCAGGGATAATTCACCCCTCCACTTT. It is translated as CASSYGRDNSPLHF.

This clone has more than one count but fewer than ten. The rearrangement uses TRBV5-8 and TRBJ1-4; D is possibly TRBD1 (5 bases). CDR3 length: 12 residues. V shed 1 base and J shed 14 bases, with 12 bases lying between them. Germline V gene data show CDR1 as SGHTS and CDR2 as YDEGEE. CDR3 sequence reads: CASSLIGRALFF. The CDR3 DNA is TGTGCCAGCAGCTTGATTGGCAGGGCGCTGTTTTTT. Full variable domain (remainder filled in from reference TRBV5-8 and TRBJ1-4): EAGVTQSPTHLIKTRGQQATLRCSPISGHTSVYWYQQALGLGLQFLLWYDEGEERNRGNFPPRFSGRQFPNYSSELNVNALELEDSALYLCASSLIGRALFFGSGTQLSVL.

This clone is a singleton in its sample. Other DNA sequences from this sample encode an identical CDR3 as well. The rearrangement joins TRBV12-3 or TRBV12-4 to TRBJ2-5; the match to TRBD1 covers 7 bases. V trimming: 5 bases; J trimming: 4 bases; junction bases outside the gene matches: 4. This CDR3 is built from 13 residues. The CDR3 region has the DNA TGTGCCAGCAGTCTCGACAGGGTAGAGACCCAGTACTTC. Protein: CASSLDRVETQYF.

The V call is TRBV7-2, the J call TRBJ1-3; 7 nucleotides agree with TRBD1. The CDR3 covers 15 residues. CDR1 and CDR2 (germline): SGHTA, FQGNSA. The trim removed 3 bases at V and 3 bases at J, leaving 5 bases unmatched. The CDR3 nucleotides are TGTGCCAGCAGCTTCCTTGGACAGGTTGGAAACACCATATATTTT. It is translated as CASSFLGQVGNTIYF.

The V call is TRBV3-1 (or the pseudogene TRBV3-2), the J call TRBJ2-7; D is perhaps TRBD2 (5 bases). Trimming left V 0 bases short and J 3 bases short, with 12 bases between. Germline-derived CDR1 and CDR2 are LGHDT and YNNKEL (reference sequence). This CDR3 is built from 15 residues. The CDR3 protein is CASSQDQWRSYEQYF. The CDR3 DNA follows: TGTGCCAGCAGCCAAGATCAGTGGAGGAGCTACGAGCAGTACTTC.

This chain uses TRBV5-6 with TRBJ1-4; TRBD1 might be the D (5 bases). The length of the CDR3 is 16 residues. The germline CDR1 and CDR2 sequences are SGHDT and YYEEEE. Trimming cost V 0 bases and J 8 bases, with 17 bases left between them. CDR3 nucleotide sequence: TGTGCCAGCAGCTTGGGAAGACAGCCGTTTAAGGAAAAACTGTTTTTT. This codes for CASSLGRQPFKEKLFF.

The chain uses TRBV19 and TRBJ2-7, with D hard to call. CDR1 is LNHDA, CDR2 SQIVND, per germline (reference sequence). The V gene lost 2 bases and the J gene lost 2 bases, with 10 bases spanning the gap. This CDR3 is 14 amino acids long. The DNA for the CDR3 is TGTGCCAGTAGTATAAGTTCTGGAACCTACGAGCAGTACTTC. Translating it yields CASSISSGTYEQYF.

This rearrangement joins TRBV7-2 to TRBJ2-7; maybe TRBD2 (6 bases). CDR1 SGHTA and CDR2 FQGNSA come from the germline V gene. The CDR3 is 15 amino acids. Trimming took off 1 base at V and 6 bases at J, with 16 bases between the two ends. The DNA of the CDR3 is TGTGCCAGCAGCTTAGGACAGACTAGTCCAGGCGAGCAGTACTTC. Amino acid sequence: CASSLGQTSPGEQYF.

V usage is TRBV5-6 and J usage is TRBJ2-2; D uncertain. Deletions cut 4 bases from V and 7 bases from J, with 8 bases between. This CDR3 is built from 12 residues. Germline lookup yields CDR1 SGHDT and CDR2 YYEEEE. In DNA form, the CDR3 reads TGTGCCAGCAGCACATACAGCGGGGAGCTGTTTTTT. Protein: CASSTYSGELFF.

V gene TRBV19 combines with J gene TRBJ2-5; D unclear. V shed 1 base and J shed 3 bases, with 3 bases lying between them. The CDR3 is 12 amino acids. CDR1 LNHDA and CDR2 SQIVND come from the germline V gene (reference sequence). The CDR3 region is CASSIAEETQYF. Here the CDR3 DNA reads TGTGCCAGTAGTATAGCCGAAGAGACCCAGTACTTC.

V gene TRBV13 combines with J gene TRBJ2-7, with 7 bases matching TRBD1. The CDR3 is 16 residues long. Germline CDR1 PRHDT, CDR2 FYEKMQ (reference sequence). V dropped 4 bases and J dropped 3; count of bases not matched to a gene: 12. The CDR3: CASSSGTGAHRYEQYF. CDR3 coding DNA: TGTGCCAGCAGCTCGGGTACAGGGGCGCACCGCTACGAGCAGTACTTC. The full variable domain, its missing parts supplied by reference TRBV13 and TRBJ2-7, is AAGVIQSPRHLIKEKRETATLKCYPIPRHDTVYWYQQGPGQDPQFLISFYEKMQSDKGSIPDRFSAQQFSDYHSELNMSSLELGDSALYFCASSSGTGAHRYEQYFGPGTRLTVT.

The genes are TRBV30 and TRBJ1-4; D is perhaps TRBD1 (6 bases). This CDR3 spans 13 amino acids. The V end lost 6 bases, the J end lost 2 bases, and 10 bases lay between the germline ends. Germline V gene data show CDR1 as GTSNPN and CDR2 as SVGIG (reference sequence). As DNA, the CDR3 is TGTGCCTGTCAGGGGTTGACTAATGAAAAACTGTTTTTT. Translated, it gives CACQGLTNEKLFF. The variable domain in full, completed from reference TRBV30 and TRBJ1-4, reads SQTIHQWPATLVQPVGSPLSLECTVEGTSNPNLYWYRQAAGRGLQLLFYSVGIGQISSEVPQNLSASRPQDRQFILSSKKLLLSDSGFYLCACQGLTNEKLFFGSGTQLSVL.

CDR3 coding DNA: TGTGCCAGCAGTCCGACGATAACAGGGGCCTACGAGCAGTACTTC. Translated: CASSPTITGAYEQYF. The chain recombines TRBV28 with TRBJ2-7; TRBD1 agrees at 7 bases. V gave up 5 bases and J gave up 2 bases; unmatched junction bases: 9. The CDR3 contains 15 residues. CDR1 is MDHEN and CDR2 is SYDVKM in the germline V gene.

This rearrangement joins TRBV28 to TRBJ1-4, with 10 bases that match TRBD1. From germline, CDR1 is MDHEN and CDR2 SYDVKM. J gave up 10 bases and V 2 bases, and 7 bases lay outside the gene matches. This CDR3 is 15 amino acids long. The CDR3 DNA reads as TGTGCCAGCAGTTTAGCCGGGACAGGGGCTGGAAAACTGTTTTTT. It translates to CASSLAGTGAGKLFF. Looking up the rest from reference TRBV28 and TRBJ1-4 gives the full variable domain: DVKVTQSSRYLVKRTGEKVFLECVQDMDHENMFWYRQDPGLGLRLIYFSYDVKMKEKGDIPEGYSVSREKKERFSLILESASTNQTSMYLCASSLAGTGAGKLFFGSGTQLSVL.

The genes are TRBV6-6 and TRBJ2-7; 7 bases are shared with TRBD2. CDR3 length equals 14 residues. CDR1 MNHNY and CDR2 SVGAGI come from the germline V gene (reference sequence). Losses at the gene ends were 7 bases for V and 3 bases for J; bases not matched to a gene: 9. The DNA for the CDR3 is TGTGCCAGCATGCCGACTAGCCCACACTACGAGCAGTACTTC. It translates to CASMPTSPHYEQYF.

The chain employs TRBV7-2 and TRBJ2-5; maybe TRBD2 (6 bases). The CDR3 spans 14 residues. The V and J ends lost 3 bases and 2 bases respectively, with 10 bases between them. Per the germline V gene, CDR1 is SGHTA and CDR2 is FQGNSA. CDR3 bases: TGTGCCAGCAGCTTGGGCGGGGTGCAAGAGACCCAGTACTTC. It codes for CASSLGGVQETQYF. The variable domain in full, completed from reference TRBV7-2 and TRBJ2-5, reads GAGVSQSPSNKVTEKGKDVELRCDPISGHTALYWYRQSLGQGLEFLIYFQGNSAPDKSGLPSDRFSAERTGGSVSTLTIQRTQQEDSAVYLCASSLGGVQETQYFGPGTRLLVL.

The V call is TRBV7-3, the J call TRBJ2-1, with D hard to call. Germline values: CDR1 SGHTA, CDR2 FQGTGA. The CDR3 contains 15 residues. Deletions cut 2 bases from V and 2 bases from J, with 10 bases between. The CDR3 DNA reads as TGTGCCAGCAGCTTACCCGGCCTCCCCTACAATGAGCAGTTCTTC. Protein sequence: CASSLPGLPYNEQFF. Filled out from reference TRBV7-3 and TRBJ2-1, the complete variable domain reads GAGVSQTPSNKVTEKGKYVELRCDPISGHTALYWYRQSLGQGPEFLIYFQGTGAADDSGLPNDRFFAVRPEGSVSTLKIQRTERGDSAVYLCASSLPGLPYNEQFFGPGTRLTVL.